The present T cell receptor (beta chain) was sequenced within a study of type 1 regulatory T cells. The overall study: T-allo10 is a Tr1-enriched, alloantigen-specific CD4 T cell product made in vitro.

General study results and limits: Compared with non-Tr1 cells, Tr1 cells showed a narrower TCR repertoire.

Concerning this clonotype: Antigen unknown.

MiXCR, run by TCRdb on the reads, gives a single entry per CDR3 protein. The sample lists about 59,000 distinct CDR3 sequences, 62% occurring once. The sample taken for sequencing was cultured non-Tr1 T cells, either the whole culture or a sorted T cell fraction (not recorded which). The TCR comes from a human donor in good health.

CDR3 sequence reads: CASRLGYSGSSYNEQFF. CDR3 in DNA: TGTGCCAGCAGACTTGGGTATAGCGGGAGTTCCTACAATGAGCAGTTCTTC. V and J are TRBV27 and TRBJ2-1, with 9 positions matching TRBD2. The CDR3 is made up of 17 amino acids. With V trimmed by 6 bases and J by 1 base, 10 bases remained unmatched. Looked up from germline, CDR1 is MNHEY and CDR2 is SMNVEV (reference sequence).